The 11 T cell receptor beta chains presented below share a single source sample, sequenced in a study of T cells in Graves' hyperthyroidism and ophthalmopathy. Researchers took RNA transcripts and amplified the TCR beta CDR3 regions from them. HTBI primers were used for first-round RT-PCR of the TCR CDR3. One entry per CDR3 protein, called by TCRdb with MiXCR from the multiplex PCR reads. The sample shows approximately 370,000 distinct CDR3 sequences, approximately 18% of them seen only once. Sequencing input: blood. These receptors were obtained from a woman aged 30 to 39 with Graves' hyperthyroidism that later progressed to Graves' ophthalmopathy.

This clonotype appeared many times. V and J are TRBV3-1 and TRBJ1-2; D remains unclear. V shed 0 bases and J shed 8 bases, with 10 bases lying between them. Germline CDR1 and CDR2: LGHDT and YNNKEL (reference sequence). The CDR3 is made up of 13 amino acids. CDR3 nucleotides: TGTGCCAGCAGCCAAGACGGGCAGAACGGCTACACCTTC. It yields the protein CASSQDGQNGYTF.

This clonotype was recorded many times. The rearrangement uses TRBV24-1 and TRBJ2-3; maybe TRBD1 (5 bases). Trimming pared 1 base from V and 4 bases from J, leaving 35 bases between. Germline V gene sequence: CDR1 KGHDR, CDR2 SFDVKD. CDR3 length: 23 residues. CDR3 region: CATSDFTLGLSSSDEFQSDTQYF. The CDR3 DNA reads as TGTGCCACCAGTGATTTTACTTTGGGGCTCTCTAGTTCTGACGAATTTCAATCAGATACGCAGTATTTT.

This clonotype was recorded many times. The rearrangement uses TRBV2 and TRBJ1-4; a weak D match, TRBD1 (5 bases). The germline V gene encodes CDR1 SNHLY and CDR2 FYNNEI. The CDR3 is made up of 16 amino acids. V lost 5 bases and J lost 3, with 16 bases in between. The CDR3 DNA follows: TGTGCCAGCAGTCGTTTACAGGATGTCTCTAATGAAAAACTGTTTTTT. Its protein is CASSRLQDVSNEKLFF.

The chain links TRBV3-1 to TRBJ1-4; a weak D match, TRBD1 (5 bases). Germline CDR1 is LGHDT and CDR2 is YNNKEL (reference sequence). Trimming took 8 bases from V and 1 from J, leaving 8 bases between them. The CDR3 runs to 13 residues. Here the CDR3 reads CASLDRTNEKLFF. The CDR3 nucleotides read TGTGCCAGCCTTGACAGAACTAATGAAAAACTGTTTTTT.

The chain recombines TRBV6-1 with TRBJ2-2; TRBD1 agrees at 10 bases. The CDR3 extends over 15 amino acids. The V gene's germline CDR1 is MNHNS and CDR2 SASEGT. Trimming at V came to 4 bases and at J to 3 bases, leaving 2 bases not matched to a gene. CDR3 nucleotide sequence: TGTGCCAGCAGTGGGGGGACAGGGGACACCGGGGAGCTGTTTTTT. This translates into CASSGGTGDTGELFF.

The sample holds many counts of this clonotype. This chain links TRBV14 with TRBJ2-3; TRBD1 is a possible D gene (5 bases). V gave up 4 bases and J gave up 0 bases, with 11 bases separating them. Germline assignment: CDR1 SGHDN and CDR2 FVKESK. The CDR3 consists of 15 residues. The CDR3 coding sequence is TGTGCCAGCAGCCCAGGACACGTTAGCACAGATACGCAGTATTTT. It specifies CASSPGHVSTDTQYF.

CDR3 loop: CASSKTGTSRVYNEQFF. The CDR3 DNA reads as TGTGCCAGCAGTAAGACTGGGACTAGTCGGGTCTATAATGAGCAGTTCTTC. The gene calls are TRBV2 and TRBJ2-1; 8 bases are a match to TRBD2. Germline V gene data show CDR1 as SNHLY and CDR2 as FYNNEI. V was pared by 5 bases and J by 7 bases, with 16 bases of the junction left unmatched. CDR3 length: 17 residues.

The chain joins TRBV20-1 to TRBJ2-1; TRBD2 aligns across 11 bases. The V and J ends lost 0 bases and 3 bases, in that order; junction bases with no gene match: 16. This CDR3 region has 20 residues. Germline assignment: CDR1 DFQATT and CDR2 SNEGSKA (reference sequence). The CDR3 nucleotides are TGCAGTGCTAGAGATGCTGCTAGCGGGGGGTACCCGACCGACTACAATGAGCAGTTCTTC. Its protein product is CSARDAASGGYPTDYNEQFF.

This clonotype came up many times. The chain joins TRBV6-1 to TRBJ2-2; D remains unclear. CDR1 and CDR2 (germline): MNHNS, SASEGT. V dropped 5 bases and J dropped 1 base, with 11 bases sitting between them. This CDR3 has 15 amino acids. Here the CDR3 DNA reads TGTGCCAGCAGTTTCCACGACCTGAACACCGGGGAGCTGTTTTTT. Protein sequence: CASSFHDLNTGELFF.

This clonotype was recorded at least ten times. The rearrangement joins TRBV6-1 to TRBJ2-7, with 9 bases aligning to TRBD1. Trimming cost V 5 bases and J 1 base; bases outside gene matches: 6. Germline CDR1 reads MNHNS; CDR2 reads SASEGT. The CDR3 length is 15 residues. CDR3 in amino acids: CASSLTGGASYEQYF. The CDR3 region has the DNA TGTGCCAGCAGTTTAACAGGGGGCGCGTCCTACGAGCAGTACTTC.

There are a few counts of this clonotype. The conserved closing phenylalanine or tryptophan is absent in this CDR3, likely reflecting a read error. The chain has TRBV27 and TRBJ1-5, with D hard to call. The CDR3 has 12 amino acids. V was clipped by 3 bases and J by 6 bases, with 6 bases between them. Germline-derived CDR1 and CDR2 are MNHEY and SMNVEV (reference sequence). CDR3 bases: TGTGCCAGCAGTTTCATGGGTCAGCCCCAGCATTTG. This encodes CASSFMGQPQHL.